This T cell receptor (beta chain) was documented in a study of shared clonotypes between healthy human individuals. Looked up from germline, CDR1 is SEHNR and CDR2 is FQNEAQ (reference sequence). With 8 bases clipped from V and 0 bases from J, the junction kept 11 bases outside the gene matches. The length of the CDR3 is 17 residues. Produced via immunoSEQ multiplex PCR; TCRdb's table is partial and in-frame only. The sample shows about 2,500,000 clones, more than 90% of them seen only once. Donors comprised only Caucasian adults living in Nashville, Tennessee. The TCR comes from a man aged 18 to 35 in good health. The sample consisted of naive CD4+ T cells sorted from blood. The sample's subset: CD45RA+ positively selected. This chain connects TRBV7-9 to TRBJ2-2; TRBD2 aligns across 8 bases. Here the CDR3 reads CASVQVAGSANTGELFF. The CDR3 nucleotides read TGTGCCAGCGTACAGGTAGCGGGGTCCGCGAACACCGGGGAGCTGTTTTTT.